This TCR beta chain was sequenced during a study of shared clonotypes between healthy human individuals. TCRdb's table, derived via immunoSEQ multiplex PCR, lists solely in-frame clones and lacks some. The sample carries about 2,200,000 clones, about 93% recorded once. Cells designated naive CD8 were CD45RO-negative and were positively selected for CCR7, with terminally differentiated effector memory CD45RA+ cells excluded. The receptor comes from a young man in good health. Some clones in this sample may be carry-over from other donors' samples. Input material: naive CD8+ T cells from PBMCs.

For the CDR3, the DNA is TGTGCCAGCAGTGAGGCGGGCAGGGGACATGAGCAGTTCTTC. Encoded protein: CASSEAGRGHEQFF. The chain uses TRBV6-4 and TRBJ2-1, with a possible D match to TRBD1 (6 bases). This CDR3 has 14 amino acids. The V gene lost 3 bases and the J gene lost 8 bases, with 14 bases spanning the gap. CDR1 and CDR2 from the germline V gene are MRHNA and SNTAGT.